Below are 10 T cell receptor beta chains sequenced from a single sample in a study of blood T cell repertoires in COVID-19 (TCRdb year 2020). Library prep was done by the immunoSEQ multiplex PCR assay. TCRdb took this table from immuneACCESS and kept in-frame rearrangements with V and J called. Such tables lack part of the clones; where checked against another copy, unresolved V genes explain under half of the gap, and the rest is unexplained. The sample records 20,000 to 25,000 clones, 80% to 90% of which are singletons. The biggest ten clones account for 25% of the sample. The sample was peripheral blood. These receptors were obtained from a human donor with active COVID-19. The donor label of this sample is uncertain.

This clone was recorded a few times. The chain links TRBV10-3 to TRBJ2-6; no firm D call. The CDR3 is made up of 18 amino acids. In germline, CDR1 is ENHRY, CDR2 SYGVKD. Trimming left V 0 bases short and J 0 bases short, with 12 bases between. The CDR3 region is CAISESATWSSGANVLTF. The CDR3 bases are TGTGCCATCAGTGAGTCGGCAACATGGTCCTCTGGGGCCAACGTCCTGACTTTC.

With regard to this clone: The germline gene is not matched at one end of the junction; a read error may be the cause. The chain uses TRBV28 and TRBJ2-1; 8 bases match TRBD1. The CDR3 spans 15 residues. Germline loops: CDR1 MDHEN, CDR2 SYDVKM. The CDR3, as DNA: TGTGCCAGCAGCTTCTTCGGGACAGGCTACAATGGGCAGTTCTTC. Its translation is CASSFFGTGYNGQFF.

This chain's CDR3 is CASSSRLDSYEQYF. In nucleotides, the CDR3 is TGTGCCAGCAGCTCCCGACTAGACTCCTACGAGCAGTACTTC. This chain connects TRBV11-2 to TRBJ2-7, with D possibly being TRBD2 (6 bases). The V gene lost 4 bases and the J gene lost 0 bases, with 10 bases spanning the gap. CDR1 and CDR2 (germline): SGHAT, FQNNGV. CDR3 length: 14 amino acids.

The sample holds one count of this clone. The chain couples TRBV30 to TRBJ1-5; a weak D match, TRBD1 (6 bases). V lost 0 bases and J lost 0, with 12 bases in between. Germline assignment: CDR1 GTSNPN and CDR2 SVGIG (reference sequence). The CDR3 extends over 16 amino acids. CDR3 nucleotide sequence: TGTGCCTGGAGTGTACCGGGGGGACATAGCAATCAGCCCCAGCATTTT. It translates to CAWSVPGGHSNQPQHF.

V gene TRBV3-1 (or the pseudogene TRBV3-2) combines with J gene TRBJ2-1; TRBD2 aligns across 8 bases. In germline, CDR1 is LGHDT, CDR2 YNNKEL (reference sequence). Trimming cost V 1 base and J 15 bases; bases outside gene matches: 5. The CDR3 is 12 amino acids. CDR3 residues: CASSQGAGGLFF. CDR3 bases: TGTGCCAGCAGCCAAGGGGCGGGAGGCCTGTTCTTC.

The chain is built from TRBV24-1 and TRBJ2-2; 7 bases are shared with TRBD1. The J segment lost 3 bases and the V segment lost 3 bases, leaving 6 bases of the junction unmatched. The germline V gene encodes CDR1 KGHDR and CDR2 SFDVKD. CDR3 length: 16 residues. CDR3 protein: CATSDARDRDTGELFF. CDR3 in DNA: TGTGCCACCAGTGATGCCCGGGACAGAGACACCGGGGAGCTGTTTTTT.

For the CDR3, the DNA is TGTGCCAGCAGCCGAGAAAGGGGGTCCTACGAGCAGTACTTC. It translates to CASSRERGSYEQYF. This sequence joins TRBV16 and TRBJ2-7; possibly TRBD1 for D (6 bases). Germline values: CDR1 KGHSY, CDR2 FQNENV. The CDR3 has 14 residues. Trimming cost V 4 bases and J 1 base, with 11 bases left between them.

The genes are TRBV5-1 and TRBJ1-4, with D maybe TRBD1 (5 bases). Germline V gene data show CDR1 as SGHRS and CDR2 as YFSETQ. The length of the CDR3 is 16 residues. The V and J ends lost 1 base and 3 bases respectively, with 13 bases between them. The chain's CDR3 is CASSLRAGQANEKLFF. As DNA, the CDR3 is TGCGCCAGCAGCTTGAGGGCGGGGCAGGCTAATGAAAAACTGTTTTTT.

The CDR3 sequence: CASSRRGTGGAHGYTF. The CDR3 DNA sequence: TGTGCCAGCAGCCGCCGCGGGACAGGGGGCGCCCATGGCTACACCTTC. The chain carries TRBV28 and TRBJ1-2; 12 bases agree with TRBD1. The J segment lost 6 bases and the V segment lost 6 bases, leaving 11 bases of the junction unmatched. Germline CDR1 is MDHEN and CDR2 is SYDVKM. This CDR3 spans 16 amino acids.

V usage is TRBV11-1 and J usage is TRBJ2-6; the match to TRBD1 covers 7 bases. CDR3 length: 15 amino acids. Per germline, CDR1 SGHAT and CDR2 FQDESV (reference sequence). With V trimmed by 6 bases and J by 2 bases, 4 bases remained unmatched. This CDR3 reads CASRKDRAGANVLTF. The CDR3 DNA sequence: TGTGCCAGCAGGAAAGACAGGGCTGGGGCCAACGTCCTGACTTTC.